Listed below are T cell receptor beta chains from one sample, sequenced in a study of Ad26.COV2.S vaccination and SARS-CoV-2 variants. Profiling relied on immunoSEQ multiplex PCR, and the TCRdb table lists in-frame clones only, not all of them. This sample has about 410,000 clones, with around nine tenths found just once. This specimen consisted of peripheral blood, obtained in a trial of Ad26.COV2.S vaccine versus placebo. These receptors all come from a person aged 18-60 years who received the Ad26.COV2.S COVID-19 vaccine or a placebo. Each CDR3 is given with its conserved first and last residue. The order of the fields is J gene, V gene, D gene, CDR3 length, clone size, CDR3 DNA, CDR3 protein. A D gene is named only where the DNA matches it firmly. Size values are once, few and many counts, or a class for expanded clones, and some rows have none.

TRBJ2-4 TRBV28 . 17 . TGTGCCAGCAGTTCTCCCGGGGGCCCCAAAGCCAAAAACATTCAGTACTTC CASSSPGGPKAKNIQYF
TRBJ1-6 TRBV10-3 . 15 . TGTGCCATCAGGCCTGATCGTGGGGAAAATTCACCCCTCCACTTT CAIRPDRGENSPLHF
TRBJ2-2 TRBV5-1 TRBD2 15 . TGCGCCAGCAGCTGGACTAGCGGGAGTGCCGGGGAGCTGTTTTTT CASSWTSGSAGELFF
TRBJ2-1 TRBV5-4 TRBD2 14 . TGTGCCAGCAGCTCTAGCGGGAGGGCCCCTGAGCAGTTCTTC CASSSSGRAPEQFF
TRBJ1-5 TRBV4-1 . 15 . TGCGCCAGCAGCCAAAACAGGGTTAGCAATCAGCCCCAGCATTTT CASSQNRVSNQPQHF
TRBJ2-1 TRBV6-6 . 16 . TGTGCCAGCAGTTACAGTGCGACTAGACGTGGGAATGAGCAGTTCTTC CASSYSATRRGNEQFF
TRBJ2-3 TRBV7-2 . 15 once TGTGCCAGCAGCTTAGGGGCCGATAGCACAGATACGCAGTATTTT CASSLGADSTDTQYF
TRBJ2-4 TRBV19 . 15 . TGTGCCAGTAGGCTTGGGTCTTCAGCCAAAAACATTCAGTACTTC CASRLGSSAKNIQYF
TRBJ2-7 TRBV9 TRBD1 16 . TGTGCCAGCAGCATCGGGACAGGCGGCGGGTATTACGAGCAGTACTTC CASSIGTGGGYYEQYF
TRBJ2-5 TRBV28 . 14 . TGTGCCAGCAGTTTAGGAGGGGCCCAAGAGACCCAGTACTTC CASSLGGAQETQYF
TRBJ2-7 TRBV4-1 TRBD2 15 . TGCGCCAGCAGCCAAATCCCTAGCGGGACCTACGAGCAGTACTTC CASSQIPSGTYEQYF
TRBJ2-1 TRBV27 TRBD2 14 . TGTGCCAGCAACCCTAGCGGGGGTACGGATGAGCAGTTCTTC CASNPSGGTDEQFF
TRBJ2-6 TRBV4-1 TRBD2 16 . TGCGCCAGCAGAGGCGGGAGGGTGTCTGGGGCCAACGTCCTGACTTTC CASRGGRVSGANVLTF
TRBJ1-1 TRBV7-2 . 14 once TGTGCCAGCAGCGTTAAGCAGGGAGGGATGGAAGCTTTCTTT CASSVKQGGMEAFF
TRBJ2-5 TRBV10-2 . 13 . TGCGCCAGCAGCCGACGCTTTGGAGAGACCCAGTACTTC CASSRRFGETQYF
TRBJ2-1 TRBV5-5 TRBD2 16 . TGTGCCAGCAGCCCCCGGCTAGCGGGAGGCTACAATGAGCAGTTCTTC CASSPRLAGGYNEQFF
TRBJ1-1 TRBV3-1/TRBV3-2 . 15 . TGTGCCAGCAGCCAAGGCCAGGGCCCGGGGACTGAAGCTTTCTTT CASSQGQGPGTEAFF